The clone carrying this T cell receptor beta chain was picked up one time. Its matching antigen is unknown. These data belong to a study of cytomegalovirus exposure and HLA in healthy donors. Study-level background: Most genotyped donors, 75% to 85% of some 400, had Caucasian-associated genetic ancestry. Regarding the study as a whole: In vitro checks showed that a few CMV-associated chains really do target CMV antigens. In a later analysis, most CMV-associated TCR beta chains appeared HLA-restricted. Presence/absence analyses supposed approximately even sequencing depth among donors.

This CDR3 spans 16 amino acids. In germline, CDR1 is MGHRA, CDR2 YSYEKL. V dropped 3 bases and J dropped 3; count of bases not matched to a gene: 6. PCR employed 60 Vbeta and 13 Jbeta primers. The data were produced by immunoSEQ multiplex PCR, yet TCRdb's version contains in-frame clones alone and is incomplete. The table has roughly 59,000 clones, approximately 74% seen once. The sequence came from a man in his forties in good health and CMV-seropositive. The material sequenced was PBMCs. The gene calls are TRBV4-1 and TRBJ1-5, with TRBD1 matching over 9 bases. The CDR3 DNA reads as TGCGCCAGCAGCCACAGCCGGGACAGGGCCAATCAGCCCCAGCATTTT. Translating it yields CASSHSRDRANQPQHF.